This TCR beta chain comes out of a study of OX40 agonist ivuxolimab in advanced cancers. This CDR3 has 15 residues. In germline, CDR1 is SGDLS, CDR2 YYNGEE. Trimming removed 0 bases at V and 0 bases at J, with 7 bases between. Only in-frame clones appear in the TCRdb table, and some are missing; sequencing was by immunoSEQ multiplex PCR. This sample carries some 54,000 clones, 85% to 90% of them seen once, and the ten largest clones take 6.5% to 7.5%. The input for sequencing was CD4+ or CD8+ T cells sorted from blood, taken in a trial of the OX40 agonist ivuxolimab. The rearrangement links TRBV9 to TRBJ1-3, with D hard to call. The origin of this receptor is an adult with an advanced solid tumor such as melanoma, head and neck, liver or kidney cancer. Here the CDR3 reads CASSVDSFSGNTIYF. The CDR3 nucleotides are TGTGCCAGCAGCGTAGATAGCTTCTCTGGAAACACCATATATTTT.